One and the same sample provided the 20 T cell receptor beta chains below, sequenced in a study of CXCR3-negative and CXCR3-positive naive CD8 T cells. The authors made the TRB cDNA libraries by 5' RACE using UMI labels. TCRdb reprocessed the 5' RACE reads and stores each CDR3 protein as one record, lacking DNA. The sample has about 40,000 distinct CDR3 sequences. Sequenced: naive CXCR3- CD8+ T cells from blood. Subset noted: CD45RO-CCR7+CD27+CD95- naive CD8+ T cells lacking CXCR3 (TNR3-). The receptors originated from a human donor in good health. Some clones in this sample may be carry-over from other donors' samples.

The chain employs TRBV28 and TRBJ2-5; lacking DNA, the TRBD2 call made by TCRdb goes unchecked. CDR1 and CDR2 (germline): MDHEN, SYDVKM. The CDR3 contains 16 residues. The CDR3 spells CASSSRLVRGQETQYF. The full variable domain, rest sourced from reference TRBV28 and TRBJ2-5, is DVKVTQSSRYLVKRTGEKVFLECVQDMDHENMFWYRQDPGLGLRLIYFSYDVKMKEKGDIPEGYSVSREKKERFSLILESASTNQTSMYLCASSSRLVRGQETQYFGPGTRLLVL.

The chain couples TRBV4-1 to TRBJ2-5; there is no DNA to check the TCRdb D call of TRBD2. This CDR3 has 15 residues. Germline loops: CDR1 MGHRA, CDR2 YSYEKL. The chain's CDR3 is CASGQSSSDEETQYF.

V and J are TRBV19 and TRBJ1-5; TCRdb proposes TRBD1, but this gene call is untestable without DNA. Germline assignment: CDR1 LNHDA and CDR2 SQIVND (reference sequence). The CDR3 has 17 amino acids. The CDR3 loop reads CASSDRDGSRSNQPQHF.

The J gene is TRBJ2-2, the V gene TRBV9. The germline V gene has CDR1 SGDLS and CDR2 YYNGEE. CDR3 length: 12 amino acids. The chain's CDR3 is CASSPYTGELFF.

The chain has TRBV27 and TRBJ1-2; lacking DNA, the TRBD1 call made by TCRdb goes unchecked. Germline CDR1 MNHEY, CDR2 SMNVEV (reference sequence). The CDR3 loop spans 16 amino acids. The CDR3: CASRDDRGVTNYGYTF.

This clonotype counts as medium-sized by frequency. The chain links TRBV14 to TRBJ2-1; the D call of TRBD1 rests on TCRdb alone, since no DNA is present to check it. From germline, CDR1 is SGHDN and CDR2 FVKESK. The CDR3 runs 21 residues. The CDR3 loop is CASSPLGIETGGFTTYNEQFF. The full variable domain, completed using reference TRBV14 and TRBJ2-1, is EAGVTQFPSHSVIEKGQTVTLRCDPISGHDNLYWYRRVMGKEIKFLLHFVKESKQDESGMPNNRFLAERTGGTYSTLKVQPAELEDSGVYFCASSPLGIETGGFTTYNEQFFGPGTRLTVL.

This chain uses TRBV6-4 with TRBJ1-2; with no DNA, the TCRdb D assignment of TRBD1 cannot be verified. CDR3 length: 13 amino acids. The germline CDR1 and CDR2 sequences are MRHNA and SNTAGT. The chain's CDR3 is CASSDSTGGGYTF.

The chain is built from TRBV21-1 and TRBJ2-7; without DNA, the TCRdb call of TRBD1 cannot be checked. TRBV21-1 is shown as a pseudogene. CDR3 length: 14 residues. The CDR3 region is CASSNLTDSYEQYF.

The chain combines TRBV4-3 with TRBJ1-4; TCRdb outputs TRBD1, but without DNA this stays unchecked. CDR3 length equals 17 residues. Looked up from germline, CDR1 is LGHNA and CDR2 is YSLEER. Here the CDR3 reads CASSQDRNIGVYEKLFF.

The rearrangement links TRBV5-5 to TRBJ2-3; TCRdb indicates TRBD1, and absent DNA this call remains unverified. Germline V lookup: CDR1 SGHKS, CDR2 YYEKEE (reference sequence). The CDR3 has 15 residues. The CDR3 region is CASSLGSGRADTQYF. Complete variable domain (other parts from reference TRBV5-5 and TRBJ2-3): DAGVTQSPTHLIKTRGQQVTLRCSPISGHKSVSWYQQVLGQGPQFIFQYYEKEERGRGNFPDRFSARQFPNYSSELNVNALLLGDSALYLCASSLGSGRADTQYFGPGTRLTVL.

This chain's CDR3 is CASSLSGGRADGYTF. The chain joins TRBV27 to TRBJ1-2. Germline values: CDR1 MNHEY, CDR2 SMNVEV (reference sequence). The length of the CDR3 is 15 residues.

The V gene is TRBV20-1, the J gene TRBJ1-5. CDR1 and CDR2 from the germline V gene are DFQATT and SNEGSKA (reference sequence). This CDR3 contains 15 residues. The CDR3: CSASPQRYSNQPQHF.

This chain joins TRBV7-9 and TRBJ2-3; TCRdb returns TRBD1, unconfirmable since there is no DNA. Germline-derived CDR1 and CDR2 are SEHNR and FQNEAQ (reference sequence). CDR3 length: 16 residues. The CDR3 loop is CASSLMGGGHTDTQYF.

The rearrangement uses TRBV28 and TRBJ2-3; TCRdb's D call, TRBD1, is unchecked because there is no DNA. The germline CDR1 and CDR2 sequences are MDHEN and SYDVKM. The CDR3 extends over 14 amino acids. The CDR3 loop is CASSTPDRPDTKYF.

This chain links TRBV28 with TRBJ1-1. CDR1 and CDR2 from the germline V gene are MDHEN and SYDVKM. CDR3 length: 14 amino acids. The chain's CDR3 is CASSLPAMNTEAFF.

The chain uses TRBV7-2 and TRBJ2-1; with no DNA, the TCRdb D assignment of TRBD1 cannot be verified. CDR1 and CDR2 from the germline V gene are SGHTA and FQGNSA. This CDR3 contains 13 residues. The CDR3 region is CASAPGPGGEQFF.

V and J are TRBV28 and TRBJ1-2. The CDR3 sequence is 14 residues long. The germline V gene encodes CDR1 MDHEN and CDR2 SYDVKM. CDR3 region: CASSLTTISYGYTF.

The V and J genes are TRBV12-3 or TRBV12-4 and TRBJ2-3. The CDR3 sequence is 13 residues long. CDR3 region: CASTIYSTDTQYF.

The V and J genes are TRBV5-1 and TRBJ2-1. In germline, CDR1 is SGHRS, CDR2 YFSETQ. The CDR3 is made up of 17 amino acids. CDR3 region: CASSLDDWQSLKREQFF.

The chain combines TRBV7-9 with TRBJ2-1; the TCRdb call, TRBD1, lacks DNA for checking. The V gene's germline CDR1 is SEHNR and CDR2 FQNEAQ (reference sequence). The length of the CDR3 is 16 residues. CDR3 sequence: CASPPRDRAPYNEQFF.